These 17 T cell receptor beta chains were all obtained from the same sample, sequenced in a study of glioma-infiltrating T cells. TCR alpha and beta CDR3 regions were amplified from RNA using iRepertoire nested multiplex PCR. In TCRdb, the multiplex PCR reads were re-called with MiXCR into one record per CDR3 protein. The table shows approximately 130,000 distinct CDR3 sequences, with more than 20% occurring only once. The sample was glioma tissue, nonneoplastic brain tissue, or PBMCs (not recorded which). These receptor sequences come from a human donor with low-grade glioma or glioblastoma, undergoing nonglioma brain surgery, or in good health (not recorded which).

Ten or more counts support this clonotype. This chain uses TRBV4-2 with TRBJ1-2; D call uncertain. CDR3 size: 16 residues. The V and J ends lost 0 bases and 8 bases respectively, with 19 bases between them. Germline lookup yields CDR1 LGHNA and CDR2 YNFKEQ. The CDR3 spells CASSQDSVDMPGGYTF. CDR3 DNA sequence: TGTGCCAGCAGCCAAGATTCGGTAGACATGCCGGGAGGCTACACCTTC.

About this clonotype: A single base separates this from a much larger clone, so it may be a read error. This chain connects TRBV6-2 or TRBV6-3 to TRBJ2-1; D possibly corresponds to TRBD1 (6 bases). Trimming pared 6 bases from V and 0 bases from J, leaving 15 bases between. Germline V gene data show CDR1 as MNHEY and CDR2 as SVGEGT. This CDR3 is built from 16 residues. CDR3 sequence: CASRKGQMSSYNEQFF. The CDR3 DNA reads TGTGCCAGCAGAAAAGGACAGATGAGCTCCTACAATGAGCAGTTCTTC.

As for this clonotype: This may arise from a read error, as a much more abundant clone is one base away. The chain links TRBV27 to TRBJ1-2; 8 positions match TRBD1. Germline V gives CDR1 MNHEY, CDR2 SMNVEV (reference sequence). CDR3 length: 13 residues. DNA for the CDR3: TGTGCCAGCAGTGGACAGGGAGGCTATGGCTACGCCTTC. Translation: CASSGQGGYGYAF.

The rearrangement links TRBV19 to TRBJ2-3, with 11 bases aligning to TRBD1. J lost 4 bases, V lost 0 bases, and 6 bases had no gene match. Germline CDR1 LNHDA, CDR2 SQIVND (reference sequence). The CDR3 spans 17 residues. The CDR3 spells CASSIDWKGQGADTQYF. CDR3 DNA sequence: TGTGCCAGTAGTATAGACTGGAAGGGACAGGGGGCAGATACGCAGTATTTT.

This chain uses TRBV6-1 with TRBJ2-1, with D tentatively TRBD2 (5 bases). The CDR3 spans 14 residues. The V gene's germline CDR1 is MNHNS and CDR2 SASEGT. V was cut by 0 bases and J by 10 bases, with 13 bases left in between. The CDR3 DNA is TGTGCCAGCAGTGAAGCGCTTCGGGGTTACGAGCAGTTCTTC. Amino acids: CASSEALRGYEQFF.

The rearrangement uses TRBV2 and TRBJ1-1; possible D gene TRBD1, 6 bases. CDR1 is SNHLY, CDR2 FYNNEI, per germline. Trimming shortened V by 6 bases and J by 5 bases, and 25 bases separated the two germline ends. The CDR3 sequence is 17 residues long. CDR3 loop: CASSSTRRTVGVTEAFF. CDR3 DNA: TGTGCCAGCAGCTCAACCCGGCGGACAGTAGGGGTTACTGAAGCTTTCTTT.

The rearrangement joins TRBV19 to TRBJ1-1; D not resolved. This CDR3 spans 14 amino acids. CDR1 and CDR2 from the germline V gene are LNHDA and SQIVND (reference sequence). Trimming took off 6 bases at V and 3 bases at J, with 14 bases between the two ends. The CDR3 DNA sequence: TGTGCCAGTAGCCTCGGGCGGTTGGACACTGAAGCTTTCTTT. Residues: CASSLGRLDTEAFF.

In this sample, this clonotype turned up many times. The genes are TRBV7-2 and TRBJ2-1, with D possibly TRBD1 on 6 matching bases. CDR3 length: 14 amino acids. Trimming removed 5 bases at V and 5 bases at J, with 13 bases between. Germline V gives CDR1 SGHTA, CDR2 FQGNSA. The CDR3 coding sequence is TGTGCCAGCAGCCAGTTCCGGACAGACAATGAGCAGTTCTTC. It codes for CASSQFRTDNEQFF.

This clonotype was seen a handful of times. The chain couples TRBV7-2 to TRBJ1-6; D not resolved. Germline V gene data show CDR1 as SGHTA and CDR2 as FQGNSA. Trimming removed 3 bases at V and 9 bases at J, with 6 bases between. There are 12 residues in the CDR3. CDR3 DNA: TGTGCCAGCAGCTTTGGCCGTTCACCCCTCCACTTT. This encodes CASSFGRSPLHF.

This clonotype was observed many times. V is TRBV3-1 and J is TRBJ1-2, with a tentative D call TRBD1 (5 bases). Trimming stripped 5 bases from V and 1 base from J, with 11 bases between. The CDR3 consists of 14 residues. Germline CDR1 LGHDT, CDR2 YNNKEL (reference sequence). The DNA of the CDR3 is TGTGCCAGCAGCAGTAAGGGGTTTAACTATGGCTACACCTTC. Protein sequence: CASSSKGFNYGYTF.

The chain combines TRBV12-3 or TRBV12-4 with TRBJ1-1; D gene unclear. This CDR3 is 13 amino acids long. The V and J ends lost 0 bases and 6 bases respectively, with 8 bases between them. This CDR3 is CASSLAARSEAFF. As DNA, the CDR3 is TGTGCCAGCAGTTTAGCTGCGCGCTCTGAAGCTTTCTTT.

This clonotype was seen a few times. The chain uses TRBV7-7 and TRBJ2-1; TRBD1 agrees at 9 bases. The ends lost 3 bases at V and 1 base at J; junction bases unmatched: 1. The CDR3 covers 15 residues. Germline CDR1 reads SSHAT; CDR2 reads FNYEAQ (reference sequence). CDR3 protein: CASSLGTGSYNEQFF. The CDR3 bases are TGTGCCAGCAGCTTGGGGACAGGGTCCTACAATGAGCAGTTCTTC.

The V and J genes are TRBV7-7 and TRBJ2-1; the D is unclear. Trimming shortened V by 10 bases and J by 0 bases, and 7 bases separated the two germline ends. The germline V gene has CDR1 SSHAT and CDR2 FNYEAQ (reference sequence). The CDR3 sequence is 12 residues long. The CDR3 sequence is CAIVDSYNEQFF. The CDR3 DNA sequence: TGTGCCATTGTCGACTCCTACAATGAGCAGTTCTTC.

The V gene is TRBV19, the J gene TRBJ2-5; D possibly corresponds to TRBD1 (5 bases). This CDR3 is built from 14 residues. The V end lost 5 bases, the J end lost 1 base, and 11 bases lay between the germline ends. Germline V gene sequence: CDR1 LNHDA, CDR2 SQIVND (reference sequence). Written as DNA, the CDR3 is TGTGCCAGTAGTCCCTCGACAGTCCAAGAGACCCAGTACTTC. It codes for CASSPSTVQETQYF.

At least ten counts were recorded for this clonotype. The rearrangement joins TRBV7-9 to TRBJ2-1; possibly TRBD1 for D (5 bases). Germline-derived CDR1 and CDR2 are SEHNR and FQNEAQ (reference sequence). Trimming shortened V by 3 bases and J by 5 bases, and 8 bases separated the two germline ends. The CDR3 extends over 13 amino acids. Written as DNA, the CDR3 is TGTGCCAGCAGCTTTTCAGGGAACAATGAGCAGTTCTTC. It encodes CASSFSGNNEQFF.

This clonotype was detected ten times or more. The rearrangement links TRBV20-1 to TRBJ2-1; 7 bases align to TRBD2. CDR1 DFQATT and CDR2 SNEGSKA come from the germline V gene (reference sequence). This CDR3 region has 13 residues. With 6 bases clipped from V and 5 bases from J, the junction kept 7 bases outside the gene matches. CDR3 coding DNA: TGCAGTGCCCCCCGGACTAGGGACAATGAGCAGTTCTTC. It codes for CSAPRTRDNEQFF.

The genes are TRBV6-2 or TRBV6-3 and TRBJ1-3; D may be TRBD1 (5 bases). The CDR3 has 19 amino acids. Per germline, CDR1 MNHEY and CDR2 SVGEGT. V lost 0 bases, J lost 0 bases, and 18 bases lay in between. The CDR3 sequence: CASSYSIVLGVLSGNTIYF. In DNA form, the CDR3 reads TGTGCCAGCAGTTACTCGATCGTCTTGGGGGTTCTCTCTGGAAACACCATATATTTT.